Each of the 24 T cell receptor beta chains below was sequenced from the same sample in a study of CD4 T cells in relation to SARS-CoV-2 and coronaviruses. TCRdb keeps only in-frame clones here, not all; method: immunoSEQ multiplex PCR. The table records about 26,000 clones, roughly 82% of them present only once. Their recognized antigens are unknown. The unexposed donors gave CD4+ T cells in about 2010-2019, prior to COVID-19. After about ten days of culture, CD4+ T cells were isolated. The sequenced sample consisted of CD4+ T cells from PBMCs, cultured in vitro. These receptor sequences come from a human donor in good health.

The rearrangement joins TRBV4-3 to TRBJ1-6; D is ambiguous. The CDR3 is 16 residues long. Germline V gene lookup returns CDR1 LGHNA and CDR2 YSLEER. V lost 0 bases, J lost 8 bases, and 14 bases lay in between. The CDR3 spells CASSQDLAPADSPLHF. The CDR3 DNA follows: TGCGCCAGCAGCCAAGATCTAGCCCCCGCGGATTCACCCCTCCACTTT.

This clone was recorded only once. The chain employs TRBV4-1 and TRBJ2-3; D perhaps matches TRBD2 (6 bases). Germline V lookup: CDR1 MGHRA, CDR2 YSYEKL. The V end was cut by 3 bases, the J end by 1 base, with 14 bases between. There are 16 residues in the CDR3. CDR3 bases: TGCGCCAGCAGCCAGTCCCTAGCGCTTCGCACAGATACGCAGTATTTT. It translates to CASSQSLALRTDTQYF.

This chain's CDR3 is CASSQDPHRSTDTQYF. The CDR3 bases are TGCGCCAGCAGCCAAGATCCACACAGGAGCACAGATACGCAGTATTTT. The chain employs TRBV4-3 and TRBJ2-3; possible D gene TRBD1, 5 bases. The CDR3 is made up of 16 amino acids. The germline V gene has CDR1 LGHNA and CDR2 YSLEER. V lost 0 bases and J lost 0, with 10 bases in between.

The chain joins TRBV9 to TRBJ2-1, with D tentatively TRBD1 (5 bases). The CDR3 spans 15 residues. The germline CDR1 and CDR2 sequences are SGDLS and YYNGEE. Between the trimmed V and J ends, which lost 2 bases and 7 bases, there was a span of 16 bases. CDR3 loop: CASSVRVDSRNEQFF. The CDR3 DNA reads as TGTGCCAGCAGCGTGCGAGTAGACAGCCGGAATGAGCAGTTCTTC. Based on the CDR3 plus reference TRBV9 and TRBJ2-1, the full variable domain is DSGVTQTPKHLITATGQRVTLRCSPRSGDLSVYWYQQSLDQGLQFLIQYYNGEERAKGNILERFSAQQFPDLHSELNLSSLELGDSALYFCASSVRVDSRNEQFFGPGTRLTVL.

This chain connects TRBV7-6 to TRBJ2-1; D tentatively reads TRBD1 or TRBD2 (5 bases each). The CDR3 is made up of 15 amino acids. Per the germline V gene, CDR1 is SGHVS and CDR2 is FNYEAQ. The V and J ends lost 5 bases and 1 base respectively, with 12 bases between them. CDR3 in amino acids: CASSPSGRSYNEQFF. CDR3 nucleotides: TGTGCCAGCAGCCCCTCGGGACGGTCCTACAATGAGCAGTTCTTC.

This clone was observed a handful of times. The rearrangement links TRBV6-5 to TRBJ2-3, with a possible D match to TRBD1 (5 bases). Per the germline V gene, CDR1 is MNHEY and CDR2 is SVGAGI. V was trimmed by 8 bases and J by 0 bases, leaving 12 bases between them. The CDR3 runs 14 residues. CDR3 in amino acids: CASARQSSTDTQYF. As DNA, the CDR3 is TGTGCCAGCGCAAGACAGTCTAGCACAGATACGCAGTATTTT.

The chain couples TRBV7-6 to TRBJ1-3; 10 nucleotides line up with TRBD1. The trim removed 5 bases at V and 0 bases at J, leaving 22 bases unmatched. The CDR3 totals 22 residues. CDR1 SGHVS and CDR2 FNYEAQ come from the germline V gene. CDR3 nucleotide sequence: TGTGCCAGCAGCGTTCGTGCTCCGGGACAGGGGCAACTCAGTCACTCTGGAAACACCATATATTTT. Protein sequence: CASSVRAPGQGQLSHSGNTIYF. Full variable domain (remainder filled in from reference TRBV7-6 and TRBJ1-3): GAGVSQSPRYKVTKRGQDVALRCDPISGHVSLYWYRQALGQGPEFLTYFNYEAQQDKSGLPNDRFSAERPEGSISTLTIQRTEQRDSAMYRCASSVRAPGQGQLSHSGNTIYFGEGSWLTVV.

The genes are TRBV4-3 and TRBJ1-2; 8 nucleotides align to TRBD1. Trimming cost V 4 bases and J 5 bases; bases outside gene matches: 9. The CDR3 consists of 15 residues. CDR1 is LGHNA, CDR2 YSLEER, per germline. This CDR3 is CASSPPDRGRYGYTF. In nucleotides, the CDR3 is TGCGCCAGCAGCCCGCCCGACAGGGGACGTTATGGCTACACCTTC.

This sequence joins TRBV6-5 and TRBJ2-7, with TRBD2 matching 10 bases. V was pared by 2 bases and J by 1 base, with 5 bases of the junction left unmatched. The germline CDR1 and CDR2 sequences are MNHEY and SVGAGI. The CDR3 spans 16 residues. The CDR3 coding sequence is TGTGCCAGCAGTTACCCGGGGACTAGCGTTTCCTACGAGCAGTACTTC. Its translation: CASSYPGTSVSYEQYF.

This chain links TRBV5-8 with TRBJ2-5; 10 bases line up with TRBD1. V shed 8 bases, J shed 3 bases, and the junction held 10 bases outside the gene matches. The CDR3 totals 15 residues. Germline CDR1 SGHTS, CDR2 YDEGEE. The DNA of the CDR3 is TGTGCCAGTTCTCCGGGACAGGGGACGGAAGAGACCCAGTACTTC. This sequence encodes CASSPGQGTEETQYF.

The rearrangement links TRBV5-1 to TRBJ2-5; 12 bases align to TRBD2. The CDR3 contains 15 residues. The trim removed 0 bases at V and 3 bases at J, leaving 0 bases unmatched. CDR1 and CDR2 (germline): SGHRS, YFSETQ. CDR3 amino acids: CASSLASGGEETQYF. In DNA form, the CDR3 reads TGCGCCAGCAGCTTGGCTAGCGGGGGGGAAGAGACCCAGTACTTC.

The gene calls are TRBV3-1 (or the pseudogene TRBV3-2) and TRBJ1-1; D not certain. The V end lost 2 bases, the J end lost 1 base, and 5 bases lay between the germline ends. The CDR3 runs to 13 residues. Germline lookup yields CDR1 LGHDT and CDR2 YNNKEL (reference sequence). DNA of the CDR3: TGTGCCAGCAGCCAAATAGCGAACACTGAAGCTTTCTTT. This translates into CASSQIANTEAFF.

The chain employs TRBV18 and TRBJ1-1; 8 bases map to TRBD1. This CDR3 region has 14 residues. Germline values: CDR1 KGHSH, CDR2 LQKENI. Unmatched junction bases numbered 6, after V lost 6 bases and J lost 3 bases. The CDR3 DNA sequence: TGTGCCAGCTCGCCAGACAGGGGATACACTGAAGCTTTCTTT. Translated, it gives CASSPDRGYTEAFF.

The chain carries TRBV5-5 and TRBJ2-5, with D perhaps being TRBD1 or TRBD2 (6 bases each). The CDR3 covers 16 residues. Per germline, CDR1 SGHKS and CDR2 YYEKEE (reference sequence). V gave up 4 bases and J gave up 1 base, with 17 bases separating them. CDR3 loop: CASSTQVGGGQETQYF. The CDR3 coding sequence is TGTGCCAGCAGCACTCAGGTGGGGGGCGGCCAAGAGACCCAGTACTTC.

The CDR3 is CASSPPGQGETQYF. Written as DNA, the CDR3 is TGTGCCAGCTCACCTCCCGGACAGGGGGAGACCCAGTACTTC. This chain links TRBV18 with TRBJ2-5, with TRBD1 matching 9 bases. The length of the CDR3 is 14 residues. V lost 3 bases to trimming and J lost 5 bases; unmatched junction nucleotides: 4. CDR1 is KGHSH and CDR2 is LQKENI in the germline V gene.

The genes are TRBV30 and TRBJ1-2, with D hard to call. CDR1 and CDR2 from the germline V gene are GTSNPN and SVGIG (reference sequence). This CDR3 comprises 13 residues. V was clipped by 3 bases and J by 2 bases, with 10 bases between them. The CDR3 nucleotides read TGTGCCTGGAGCCTGGAAAGAAACTATGGCTACACCTTC. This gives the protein CAWSLERNYGYTF.

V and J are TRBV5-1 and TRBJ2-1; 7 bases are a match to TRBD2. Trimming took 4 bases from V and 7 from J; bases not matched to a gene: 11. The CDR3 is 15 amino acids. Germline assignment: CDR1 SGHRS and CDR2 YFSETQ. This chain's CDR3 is CASSGQPSGGNEQFF. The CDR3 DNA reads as TGCGCCAGCAGCGGCCAACCTAGCGGCGGAAATGAGCAGTTCTTC.

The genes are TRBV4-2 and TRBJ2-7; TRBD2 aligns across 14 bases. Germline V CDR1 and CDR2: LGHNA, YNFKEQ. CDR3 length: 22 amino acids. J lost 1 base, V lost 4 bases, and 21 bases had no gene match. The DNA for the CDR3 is TGTGCCAGCAGCCGTGACTTGGGGTCCGGGACTAGCGGGAGAAAATTATCCTACGAGCAGTACTTC. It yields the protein CASSRDLGSGTSGRKLSYEQYF.

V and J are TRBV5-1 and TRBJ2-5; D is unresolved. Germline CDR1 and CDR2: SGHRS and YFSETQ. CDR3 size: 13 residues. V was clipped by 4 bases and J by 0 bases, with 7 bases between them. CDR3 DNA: TGCGCCAGCAGCGAGTTTAACCAAGAGACCCAGTACTTC. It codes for CASSEFNQETQYF.

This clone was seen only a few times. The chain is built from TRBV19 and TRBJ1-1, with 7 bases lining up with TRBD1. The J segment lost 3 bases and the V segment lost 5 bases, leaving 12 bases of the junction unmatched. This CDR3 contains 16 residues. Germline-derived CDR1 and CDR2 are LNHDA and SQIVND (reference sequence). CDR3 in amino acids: CASSLWTGRKDTEAFF. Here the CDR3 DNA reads TGTGCCAGTAGTCTCTGGACAGGACGGAAGGACACTGAAGCTTTCTTT.

CDR3 bases: TGTGCCAGCAGTCCCACTGCGCAGACTAATGAAAAACTGTTTTTT. This codes for CASSPTAQTNEKLFF. The J gene is TRBJ1-4, the V gene TRBV2, with D hard to call. Germline V gene sequence: CDR1 SNHLY, CDR2 FYNNEI. The CDR3 loop spans 15 amino acids. Trimming took off 5 bases at V and 2 bases at J, with 12 bases between the two ends.

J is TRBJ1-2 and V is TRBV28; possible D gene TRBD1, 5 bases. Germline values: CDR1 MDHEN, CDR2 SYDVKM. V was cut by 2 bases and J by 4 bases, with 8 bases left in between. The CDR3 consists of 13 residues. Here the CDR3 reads CASSLQGSYGYTF. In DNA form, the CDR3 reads TGTGCCAGCAGTTTACAGGGCTCCTATGGCTACACCTTC.

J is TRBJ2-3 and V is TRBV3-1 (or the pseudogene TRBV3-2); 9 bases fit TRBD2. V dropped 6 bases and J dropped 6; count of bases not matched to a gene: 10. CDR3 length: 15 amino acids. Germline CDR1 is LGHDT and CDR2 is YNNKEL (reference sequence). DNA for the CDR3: TGTGCCAGCAGACGGGAAGCGGGGGGATCTGATACGCAGTATTTT. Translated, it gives CASRREAGGSDTQYF.

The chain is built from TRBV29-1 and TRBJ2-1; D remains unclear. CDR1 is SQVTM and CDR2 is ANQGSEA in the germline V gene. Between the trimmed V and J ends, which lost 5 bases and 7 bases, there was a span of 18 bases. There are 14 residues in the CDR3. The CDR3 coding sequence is TGCAGCGTTCAGGCACAAACAATTAAAAATGAGCAGTTCTTC. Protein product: CSVQAQTIKNEQFF.